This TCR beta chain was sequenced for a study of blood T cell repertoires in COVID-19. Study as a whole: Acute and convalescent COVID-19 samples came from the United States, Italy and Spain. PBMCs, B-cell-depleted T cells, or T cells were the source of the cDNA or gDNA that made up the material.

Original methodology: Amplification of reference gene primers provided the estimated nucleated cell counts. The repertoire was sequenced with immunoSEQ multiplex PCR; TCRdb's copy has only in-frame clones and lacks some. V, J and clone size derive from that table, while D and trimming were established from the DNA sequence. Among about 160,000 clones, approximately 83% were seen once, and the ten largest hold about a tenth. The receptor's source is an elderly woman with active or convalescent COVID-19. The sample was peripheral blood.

In nucleotides, the CDR3 is TGTGCCAGCAGTTACGGCGCAGGGCGGTTCGGTGAGCAGTTCTTC. Encoded protein: CASSYGAGRFGEQFF. The J gene is TRBJ2-1, the V gene TRBV6-5; the D gene is possibly TRBD1 (5 bases). This CDR3 has 15 residues. The V gene's germline CDR1 is MNHEY and CDR2 SVGAGI. Trimming pared 2 bases from V and 9 bases from J, leaving 17 bases between.